A single sample is the source of the 11 T cell receptor beta chains below, sequenced in a study of T cell repertoires in cytomegalovirus infection. TCRdb recomputed calls from the reads with MiXCR, one row per CDR3 protein. The data hold around 630,000 distinct CDR3 sequences, with 20% to 30% observed a single time. Input material: CD8+ T cells from PBMCs. Every receptor here comes from a human donor in good health (CMV status not recorded). Some clones in this sample may be carry-over from other donors' samples.

Comment on this clonotype: It may be a read error: a sequence one base away is much more abundant. The CDR3 does not close with the conserved phenylalanine or tryptophan, likely indicating a read error. The chain uses TRBV7-2 and TRBJ2-1, with D perhaps TRBD1 (7 bases). CDR3 length: 15 amino acids. In germline, CDR1 is SGHTA, CDR2 FQGNSA. With 6 bases removed from V and 1 base from J, the gap between germline ends came to 13 bases. This CDR3 is CASRLRDSSYNEQFS. In DNA form, the CDR3 reads TGTGCCAGCAGGTTGCGGGACAGTTCCTACAATGAGCAGTTCTCC.

V gene TRBV20-1 combines with J gene TRBJ2-1, with D unresolved. Trimming removed 5 bases at V and 7 bases at J, with 6 bases between. This CDR3 is 10 amino acids long. CDR1 and CDR2 (germline): DFQATT, SNEGSKA (reference sequence). In DNA, the CDR3 is TGCAGTGCTCACGCGAATGAGCAGTTCTTC. This encodes CSAHANEQFF.

The genes are TRBV3-1 and TRBJ1-1, with D tentatively TRBD1 (5 bases). Germline V gives CDR1 LGHDT, CDR2 YNNKEL (reference sequence). The CDR3 runs 15 residues. V lost 4 bases, J lost 5 bases, and 17 bases lay in between. This CDR3 is CASSRRQTGATEAFF. The CDR3 region has the DNA TGTGCCAGCAGCCGAAGACAGACCGGCGCGACTGAAGCTTTCTTT.

The table lists this clonotype with a few counts. The chain is built from TRBV6-6 and TRBJ2-2, with TRBD1 identical over 7 bases. This CDR3 contains 16 residues. CDR1 MNHNY and CDR2 SVGAGI come from the germline V gene (reference sequence). The J segment lost 0 bases and the V segment lost 4 bases, leaving 5 bases of the junction unmatched. The DNA for the CDR3 is TGTGCCAGCAGTTCGACAGGGAACCCGAACACCGGGGAGCTGTTTTTT. It translates to CASSSTGNPNTGELFF.

The J gene is TRBJ1-6, the V gene TRBV27; 9 bases map to TRBD1. V lost 6 bases and J lost 14; bases outside the gene matches: 11. The CDR3 runs 14 residues. Germline V gene sequence: CDR1 MNHEY, CDR2 SMNVEV (reference sequence). The CDR3 sequence is CASSWDRVAPTLHF. CDR3 nucleotide sequence: TGTGCCAGCAGCTGGGACAGGGTCGCCCCGACCCTCCACTTT.

Many counts were recorded for this clonotype. This chain connects TRBV23-1 to TRBJ2-2; D is uncertain. TRBV23-1 is labeled an ORF, and its function is uncertain. CDR3 size: 12 residues. Trimming removed 9 bases at V and 0 bases at J, with 5 bases between. The CDR3 loop reads CARGPNTGELFF. The CDR3 DNA follows: TGCGCCAGAGGGCCGAACACCGGGGAGCTGTTTTTT.

For the CDR3, the DNA is TGTGCCAGCAGTGGGTCGGGGTCCTATGGCTACACCTTC. Its protein is CASSGSGSYGYTF. The chain combines TRBV2 with TRBJ1-2; the D is unclear. Germline V lookup: CDR1 SNHLY, CDR2 FYNNEI. The V end was cut by 4 bases, the J end by 4 bases, with 10 bases between. The CDR3 runs 13 residues.

This clonotype has more than one count but fewer than ten. V gene TRBV12-5 combines with J gene TRBJ1-2; no clear D gene. The length of the CDR3 is 13 residues. Trimming stripped 5 bases from V and 2 bases from J, with 9 bases between. Looked up from germline, CDR1 is LGHNT and CDR2 is FRNRAP. DNA of the CDR3: TGTGCTAGTGGTCTCGAGGGCAACTATGGCTACACCTTC. This encodes CASGLEGNYGYTF.

V usage is TRBV7-9 and J usage is TRBJ2-4; possible D gene TRBD2, 6 bases. The CDR3 consists of 15 residues. The germline V gene encodes CDR1 SEHNR and CDR2 FQNEAQ (reference sequence). Trimming pared 8 bases from V and 6 bases from J, leaving 20 bases between. The CDR3 spells CASGSTEGNRNIQYF. The CDR3 DNA reads TGTGCCAGCGGCTCTACGGAGGGGAATAGAAACATTCAGTACTTC.

V gene TRBV20-1 combines with J gene TRBJ1-5; D possibly corresponds to TRBD1 (5 bases). The CDR3 consists of 14 residues. The V and J ends lost 0 bases and 11 bases respectively, with 17 bases between them. The germline V gene has CDR1 DFQATT and CDR2 SNEGSKA (reference sequence). In DNA, the CDR3 is TGCAGTGCTAGAGACCTTGGGGCCCCCCCAGCCCAGCATTTT. Its translation: CSARDLGAPPAQHF.

This clonotype was recorded at least ten times. The chain has TRBV6-2 or TRBV6-3 and TRBJ1-1; tentatively, D is TRBD1 (5 bases). The germline V and J ends were trimmed by 4 bases and 1 base, with 10 bases remaining between them. Germline loops: CDR1 MNHEY, CDR2 SVGEGT. The CDR3 has 14 amino acids. CDR3 region: CASSFPGGNTEAFF. The CDR3 coding sequence is TGTGCCAGCAGTTTCCCGGGGGGGAACACTGAAGCTTTCTTT.